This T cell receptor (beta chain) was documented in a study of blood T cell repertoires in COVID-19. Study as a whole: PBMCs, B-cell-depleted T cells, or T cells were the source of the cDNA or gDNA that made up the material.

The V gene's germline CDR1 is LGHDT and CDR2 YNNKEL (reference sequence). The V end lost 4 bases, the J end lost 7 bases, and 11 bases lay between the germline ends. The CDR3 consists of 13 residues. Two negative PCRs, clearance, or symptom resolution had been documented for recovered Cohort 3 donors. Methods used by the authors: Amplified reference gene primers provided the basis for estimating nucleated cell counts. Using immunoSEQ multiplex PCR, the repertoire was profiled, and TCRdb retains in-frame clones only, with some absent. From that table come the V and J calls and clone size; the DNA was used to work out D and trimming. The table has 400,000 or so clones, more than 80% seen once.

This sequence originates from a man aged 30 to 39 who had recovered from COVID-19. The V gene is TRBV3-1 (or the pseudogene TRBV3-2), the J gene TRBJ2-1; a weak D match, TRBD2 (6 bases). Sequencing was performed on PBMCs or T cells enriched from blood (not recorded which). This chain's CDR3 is CASSRLGGNEQFF. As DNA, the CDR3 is TGTGCCAGCAGCCGATTGGGGGGAAATGAGCAGTTCTTC.